This is a list of T cell receptor beta chains from one sample in a study of cytomegalovirus exposure and HLA in healthy donors. TCRdb's copy holds only in-frame clones and misses some; the assay was immunoSEQ multiplex PCR. The sample lists over 90,000 clones, around 82% occurring once. Sequencing was performed on PBMCs. These receptors came from a man in his forties in good health and CMV-seropositive. Both conserved end residues are part of each CDR3. Fields, in order: J gene, D gene, V gene, clone size, CDR3 DNA, CDR3 protein. D genes are given only for firm matches. Clone size is given for some rows only: seen once, a few or many times, or a class if the clone is expanded.

TRBJ2-3 | TRBD1 | TRBV19 | NA | TGTGCCAGTAGTATCCGGGACAGGGGTGCAGATACGCAGTATTTT | CASSIRDRGADTQYF
TRBJ1-4 | TRBD1 | TRBV5-5 | NA | TGTGCCAGCAGGTTGGGCGCGACAGGGGTGGGTGAAAAACTGTTTTTT | CASRLGATGVGEKLFF
TRBJ1-3 | NA | TRBV7-8 | NA | TGTGCCAGCAGCCCCAACAGGGCTGGAAACACCATATATTTT | CASSPNRAGNTIYF
TRBJ2-1 | TRBD1 | TRBV9 | NA | TGTGCCAGCAGCGGCCAGACAGGGAACTACAATGAGCAGTTCTTC | CASSGQTGNYNEQFF
TRBJ1-3 | TRBD1 | TRBV19 | NA | TGTGCCAGTAGTATTGGACAGGGGGCTGGAAACACCATATATTTT | CASSIGQGAGNTIYF
TRBJ1-5 | NA | TRBV18 | NA | TGTGCCAGCTCACCACTAGCGCTCGAGCAGCCCCAGCATTTT | CASSPLALEQPQHF
TRBJ2-7 | NA | TRBV7-2 | NA | TGTGCCAGCAGCTTACAGGGTCAATACTCCGAGCAGTACTTC | CASSLQGQYSEQYF
TRBJ1-1 | NA | TRBV29-1 | once | TGCAGCGTTGGAGAACACCATTCGAACACTGAAGCTTTCTTT | CSVGEHHSNTEAFF
TRBJ1-6 | NA | TRBV15 | NA | TGTGCCACCAGCACTGAAAAGGGACTGAGCTCACCCCTCCACTTT | CATSTEKGLSSPLHF
TRBJ1-2 | NA | TRBV18 | NA | TGTGCCAGCTCCGGCGACACTAACTATGGCTACACCTTC | CASSGDTNYGYTF
TRBJ2-2 | NA | TRBV27 | NA | TGTGCCAGCAGTTCCCGACAGGAGAACACCGGGGAGCTGTTTTTT | CASSSRQENTGELFF